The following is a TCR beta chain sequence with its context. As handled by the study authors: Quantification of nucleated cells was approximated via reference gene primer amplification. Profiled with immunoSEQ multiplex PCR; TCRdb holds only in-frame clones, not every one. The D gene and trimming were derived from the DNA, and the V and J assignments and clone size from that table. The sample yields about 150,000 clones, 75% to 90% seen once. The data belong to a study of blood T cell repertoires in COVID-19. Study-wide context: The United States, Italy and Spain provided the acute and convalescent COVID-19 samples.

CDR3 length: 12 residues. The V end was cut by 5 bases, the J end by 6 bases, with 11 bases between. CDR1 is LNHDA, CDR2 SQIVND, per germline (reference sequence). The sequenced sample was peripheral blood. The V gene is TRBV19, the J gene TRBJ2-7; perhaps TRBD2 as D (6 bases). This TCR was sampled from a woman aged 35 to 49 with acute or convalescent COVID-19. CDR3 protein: CASSSGGIEQYF. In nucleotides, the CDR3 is TGTGCCAGTAGTTCCGGAGGGATCGAGCAGTACTTC.